The 4 T cell receptor beta chains presented below share a single source sample, sequenced in a study of T cell repertoires in aging, cancer and after chemotherapy. TRB rearrangements spanning V, D and J were amplified using mixed TRB-A/B primers. TCRdb re-called the multiplex PCR reads with MiXCR, one entry per CDR3 protein. The sample carries about 9,200 distinct CDR3 sequences, around a third recorded once. TCR beta rearrangements were amplified from peripheral blood genomic DNA. Sequencing used blood. The receptors come from a human donor in good health. The donor label of this sample is uncertain.

This rearrangement joins TRBV18 to TRBJ2-3; no definite D call. The CDR3 covers 15 residues. V gave up 2 bases and J gave up 1 base, with 10 bases separating them. CDR1 is KGHSH and CDR2 is LQKENI in the germline V gene. CDR3 in DNA: TGTGCCAGCTCACCATCCGTAGCCCGCACAGATACGCAGTATTTT. Encoded protein: CASSPSVARTDTQYF. Using reference TRBV18 and TRBJ2-3 for the parts outside the CDR3, the full variable domain is NAGVMQNPRHLVRRRGQEARLRCSPMKGHSHVYWYRQLPEEGLKFMVYLQKENIIDESGMPKERFSAEFPKEGPSILRIQQVVRGDSAAYFCASSPSVARTDTQYFGPGTRLTVL.

The rearrangement joins TRBV5-4 to TRBJ2-7; TRBD2 might be the D (5 bases). Germline lookup yields CDR1 SGHNT and CDR2 YYREEE (reference sequence). This CDR3 is 15 amino acids long. V shed 4 bases and J shed 0 bases, with 14 bases lying between them. The CDR3 loop reads CASSPRTLSSYEQYF. The CDR3 DNA reads as TGTGCCAGCAGCCCGAGGACTCTCAGCTCCTACGAGCAGTACTTC.

This clonotype is labeled as medium-sized. The gene calls are TRBV5-4 and TRBJ2-3; no reliable D call. The CDR3 covers 14 residues. Germline V gene lookup returns CDR1 SGHNT and CDR2 YYREEE (reference sequence). The V gene lost 3 bases and the J gene lost 1 base, with 9 bases spanning the gap. In DNA form, the CDR3 reads TGTGCCAGCAGCTCCGTCCCAGGCACAGATACGCAGTATTTT. This codes for CASSSVPGTDTQYF.

Judged by abundance, this clonotype is medium-sized (0.01 to 0.1%). The rearrangement uses TRBV29-1 and TRBJ2-1; maybe TRBD1 (5 bases). V was trimmed by 2 bases and J by 2 bases, leaving 13 bases between them. The CDR3 extends over 15 amino acids. Per germline, CDR1 SQVTM and CDR2 ANQGSEA. CDR3 sequence (DNA): TGCAGCGTTGAAAGAGGCCCCAGGGCCTACAATGAGCAGTTCTTC. This sequence encodes CSVERGPRAYNEQFF.